The sequence of this T cell receptor beta chain was determined in a study of cytomegalovirus exposure and HLA in healthy donors. Study as a whole: HLA-typed donors contributed around 85 million unique TCRs, which were held in an early data release. Study results and limitations: According to the study, around 160 TCR beta chains were cytomegalovirus-associated. Relative to the approximately 700-donor mean, N-insertions were reportedly fewer in an Asian-associated ancestry cluster in a later analysis.

CDR1 and CDR2 (germline): SGHTA, FQGTGA. V lost 5 bases, J lost 7 bases, and 10 bases stayed unmatched. CDR3 length: 15 amino acids. For this clone: The antigen is undetermined. This sample also contains other DNA sequences that code for the same CDR3.

In the PCR, 60 Vbeta and 13 Jbeta primers were used. Assay used: immunoSEQ multiplex PCR; TCRdb lists only in-frame clones, some missing. The table lists around 130,000 clones, about 79% of them singletons, with approximately 3.1% in the top ten. The origin of this receptor is a woman under 30 in good health and CMV-seropositive. Specimen: PBMCs. The V and J genes are TRBV7-3 and TRBJ2-2, with 7 positions matching TRBD2. As DNA, the CDR3 is TGTGCCAGCAGCCGAACGTGGGGGGGTGGCGGGGAGCTGTTTTTT. The encoded protein is CASSRTWGGGGELFF.